Many counts were recorded for the clone carrying this T cell receptor beta chain. Antigen unknown. This sample is drawn from a study of molecular identifiers for immune sequencing clone quantification. General study results and limits: Clones above 20 RNA copies contained over 99% of effector molecules but under 1% of naive ones. Highly expanded clone sizes could end up underestimated if a barcode were shared by identical TCR molecules.

TCRdb recomputed calls from the PCR reads with MiXCR, one row per CDR3 protein. Found here are about half a million distinct CDR3 sequences, around 23% of them singletons; the top ten hold 0.76%. This receptor was identified in a human donor in good health. Some libraries in this study had Jurkat cell RNA spiked in. Sequencing was carried out using naive CD8+ T cells from blood, with Jurkat cell RNA spiked in. The subset here: FACS-sorted CD8+CD4-CCR7+CD45RA+ naive T cells.

CDR3 sequence reads: CSVEPTGGDTDTQYF. The DNA for the CDR3 is TGCAGCGTTGAACCCACAGGGGGAGACACAGATACGCAGTATTTT. The chain is built from TRBV29-1 and TRBJ2-3, with 8 bases fitting TRBD1. The CDR3 length is 15 residues. CDR1 SQVTM and CDR2 ANQGSEA come from the germline V gene. With 2 bases clipped from V and 2 bases from J, the junction kept 6 bases outside the gene matches.